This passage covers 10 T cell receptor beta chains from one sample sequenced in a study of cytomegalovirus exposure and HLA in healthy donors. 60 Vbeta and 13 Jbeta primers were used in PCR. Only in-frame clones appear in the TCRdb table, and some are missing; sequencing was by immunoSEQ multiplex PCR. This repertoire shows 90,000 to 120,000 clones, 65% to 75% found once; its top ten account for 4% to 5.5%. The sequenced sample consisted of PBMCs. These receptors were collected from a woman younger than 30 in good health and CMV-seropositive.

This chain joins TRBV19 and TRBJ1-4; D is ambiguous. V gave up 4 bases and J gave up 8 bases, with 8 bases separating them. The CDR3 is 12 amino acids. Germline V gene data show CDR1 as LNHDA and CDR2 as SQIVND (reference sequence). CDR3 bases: TGTGCCAGTAGTAGACGGGAGGAAAAACTGTTTTTT. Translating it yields CASSRREEKLFF.

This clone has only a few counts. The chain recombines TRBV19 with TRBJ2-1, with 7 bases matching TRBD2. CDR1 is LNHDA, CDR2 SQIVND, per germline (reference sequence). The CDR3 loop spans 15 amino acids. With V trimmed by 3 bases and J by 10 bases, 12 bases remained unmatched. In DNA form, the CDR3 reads TGTGCCAGTAGTATTGTGGCTAGCGGAGAGATGGAGCAGTTCTTC. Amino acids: CASSIVASGEMEQFF.

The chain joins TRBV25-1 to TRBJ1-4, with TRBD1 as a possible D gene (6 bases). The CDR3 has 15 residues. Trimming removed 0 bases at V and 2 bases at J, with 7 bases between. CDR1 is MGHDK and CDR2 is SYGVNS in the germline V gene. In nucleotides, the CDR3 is TGTGCCAGCAGTGAATATACAGGGACTAATGAAAAACTGTTTTTT. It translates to CASSEYTGTNEKLFF. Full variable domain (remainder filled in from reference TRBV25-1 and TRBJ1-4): EADIYQTPRYLVIGTGKKITLECSQTMGHDKMYWYQQDPGMELHLIHYSYGVNSTEKGDLSSESTVSRIRTEHFPLTLESARPSHTSQYLCASSEYTGTNEKLFFGSGTQLSVL.

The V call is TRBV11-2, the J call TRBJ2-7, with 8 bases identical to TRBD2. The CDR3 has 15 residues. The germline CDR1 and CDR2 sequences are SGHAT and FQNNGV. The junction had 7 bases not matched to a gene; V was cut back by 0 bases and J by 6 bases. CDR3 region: CASSLEGGRFSEQYF. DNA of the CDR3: TGTGCCAGCAGCTTAGAAGGCGGGAGGTTCTCCGAGCAGTACTTC.

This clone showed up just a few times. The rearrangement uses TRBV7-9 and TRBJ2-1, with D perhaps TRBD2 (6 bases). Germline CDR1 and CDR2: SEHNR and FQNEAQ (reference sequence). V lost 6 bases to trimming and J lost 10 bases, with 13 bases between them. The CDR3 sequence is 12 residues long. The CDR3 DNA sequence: TGTGCCAGCAGGGCGGGGTTAGGGGAGCAGTTCTTC. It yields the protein CASRAGLGEQFF.

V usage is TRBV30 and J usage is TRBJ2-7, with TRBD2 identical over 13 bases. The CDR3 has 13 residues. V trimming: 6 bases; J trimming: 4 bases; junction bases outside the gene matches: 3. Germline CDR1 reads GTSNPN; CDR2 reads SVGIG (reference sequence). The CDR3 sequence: CACWTSGSYEQYF. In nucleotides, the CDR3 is TGTGCCTGCTGGACTAGCGGGAGTTACGAGCAGTACTTC.

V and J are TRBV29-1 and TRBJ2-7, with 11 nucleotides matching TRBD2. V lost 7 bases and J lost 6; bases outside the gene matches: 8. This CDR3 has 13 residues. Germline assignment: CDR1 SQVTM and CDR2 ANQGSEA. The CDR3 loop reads CSALTSGSSEQYF. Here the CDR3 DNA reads TGCAGCGCCCTAACTAGCGGGAGTAGCGAGCAGTACTTC.

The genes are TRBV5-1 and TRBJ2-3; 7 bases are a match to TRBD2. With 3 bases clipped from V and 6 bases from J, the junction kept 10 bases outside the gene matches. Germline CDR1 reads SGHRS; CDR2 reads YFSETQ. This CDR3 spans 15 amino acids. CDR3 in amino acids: CASSWWGGRLDTQYF. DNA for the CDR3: TGCGCCAGCAGCTGGTGGGGGGGGAGGTTGGATACGCAGTATTTT.

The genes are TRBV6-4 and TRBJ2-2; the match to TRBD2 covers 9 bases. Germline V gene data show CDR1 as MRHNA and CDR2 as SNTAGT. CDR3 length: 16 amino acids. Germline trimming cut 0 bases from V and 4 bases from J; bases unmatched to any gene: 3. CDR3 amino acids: CASSDSGAGGTGELFF. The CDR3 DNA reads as TGTGCCAGCAGTGACTCGGGAGCGGGAGGCACCGGGGAGCTGTTTTTT.

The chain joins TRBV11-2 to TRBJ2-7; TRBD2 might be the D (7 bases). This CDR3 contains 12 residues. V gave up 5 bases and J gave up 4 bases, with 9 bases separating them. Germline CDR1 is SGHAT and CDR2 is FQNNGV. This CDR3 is CASSEGGYEQYF. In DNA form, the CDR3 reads TGTGCCAGCAGCGAGGGGGGGTACGAGCAGTACTTC.